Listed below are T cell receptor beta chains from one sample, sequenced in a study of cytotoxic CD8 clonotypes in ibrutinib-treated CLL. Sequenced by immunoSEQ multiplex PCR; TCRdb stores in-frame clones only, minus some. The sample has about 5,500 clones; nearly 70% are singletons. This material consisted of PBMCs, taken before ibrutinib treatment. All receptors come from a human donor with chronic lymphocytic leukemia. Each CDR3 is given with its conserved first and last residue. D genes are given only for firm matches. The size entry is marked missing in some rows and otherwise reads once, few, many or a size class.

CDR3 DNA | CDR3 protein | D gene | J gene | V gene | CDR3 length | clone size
TGTGCCAGCAGAGCTTACAGGGAGGCCGGGGAGCTGTTTTTT | CASRAYREAGELFF | NA | TRBJ2-2 | TRBV27 | 14 | few
TGTGCCAGCAGCCTAACCCAGGGGTACGAGCAGTACTTC | CASSLTQGYEQYF | NA | TRBJ2-7 | TRBV7-9 | 13 | NA
TGCGCCAGCAGCCACCTAACAGGGAACACTGAAGCTTTCTTT | CASSHLTGNTEAFF | NA | TRBJ1-1 | TRBV4-1 | 14 | NA
TGTGCCAGCAGCTTCGAAGGCTACAATGAGCAGTTCTTC | CASSFEGYNEQFF | NA | TRBJ2-1 | TRBV5-5 | 13 | NA
TGCGCCAGCAGTGAGTCCGTAGGGTTCGTGGATAATTCACCCCTCCACTTT | CASSESVGFVDNSPLHF | NA | TRBJ1-6 | TRBV10-2 | 17 | NA
TGTGCCAGCAGCGTAGGGTGGGGGACTGCTAGCTACAAGAGCACAGATACGCAGTATTTT | CASSVGWGTASYKSTDTQYF | NA | TRBJ2-3 | TRBV9 | 20 | NA
TGTGCCAGCTCACAGATGGGAGGGACAGATACGCAGTATTTT | CASSQMGGTDTQYF | TRBD2 | TRBJ2-3 | TRBV18 | 14 | NA
TGTGCCAGCAGCTCCCTAGATACGCAGTATTTT | CASSSLDTQYF | NA | TRBJ2-3 | TRBV5-4 | 11 | NA
TGTGCCAGCAGCAGAGGACTAGCGGTGTACAATGAGCAGTTCTTC | CASSRGLAVYNEQFF | TRBD2 | TRBJ2-1 | TRBV7-2 | 15 | NA
TGTGCCAGCCAGCTCCCTCGTTTGACAGGGAGGGATGAGCAGTTCTTC | CASQLPRLTGRDEQFF | NA | TRBJ2-1 | TRBV7-9 | 16 | once
TGTGCCAGCAGCTCGACAGGGCATCTCTACGAGCAGTACTTC | CASSSTGHLYEQYF | TRBD1 | TRBJ2-7 | TRBV27 | 14 | few
TGCGCCAGCAGCCAAGTTTCCCGCGGAGCTGGAAACACCATATATTTT | CASSQVSRGAGNTIYF | NA | TRBJ1-3 | TRBV4-1 | 16 | NA
TGTGCCAGCAGCTCTTCTAGCGGGGGGTTTTTTCAAGAGACCCAGTACTTC | CASSSSSGGFFQETQYF | TRBD2 | TRBJ2-5 | TRBV7-9 | 17 | NA
TGTGCCAGCAGCGTATCGACCTTTGGAGAAAAACTGTTTTTT | CASSVSTFGEKLFF | NA | TRBJ1-4 | TRBV5-4 | 14 | NA
TGTGCCAGCAGCTTCGGGACAGGGTCGGGCACTGAAGCTTTCTTT | CASSFGTGSGTEAFF | TRBD1 | TRBJ1-1 | TRBV7-9 | 15 | once
TGCGCCAGCAGCGAGGGATACATGAACACTGAAGCTTTCTTT | CASSEGYMNTEAFF | NA | TRBJ1-1 | TRBV5-1 | 14 | NA
TGCGCCAGCAGCCAAGTGGGGGGACAGGGGGTAAAACTGTTTTTT | CASSQVGGQGVKLFF | TRBD1 | TRBJ1-4 | TRBV4-3 | 15 | NA
TGCGCCAGCAGCCATGGCCTCGGAAACACCATATATTTT | CASSHGLGNTIYF | NA | TRBJ1-3 | TRBV4-3 | 13 | NA
TGTGCCAGCAGCCGCGGGGAGTATAGCAATCAGCCCCAGCATTTT | CASSRGEYSNQPQHF | NA | TRBJ1-5 | TRBV7-3 | 15 | NA
TGTGCCAGCAGCCCTCTTGGGACAGCTTACAATGAGCAGTTCTTC | CASSPLGTAYNEQFF | TRBD1 | TRBJ2-1 | TRBV14 | 15 | NA
TGTGCCAGCAGTTTAGGTGGGGGCTTCACCGGGGAGCTGTTTTTT | CASSLGGGFTGELFF | NA | TRBJ2-2 | TRBV11-2 | 15 | NA
TGCGCCAGCAGCCAAGTTAATTCACCCCTCCACTTT | CASSQVNSPLHF | NA | TRBJ1-6 | TRBV4-1 | 12 | NA
TGCAGCGCAAGGGACCGTACTTATGGCTACACCTTC | CSARDRTYGYTF | NA | TRBJ1-2 | TRBV29-1 | 12 | few